The table lists the clone carrying this T cell receptor beta chain with a count of one. Its antigen is unidentified. This specimen comes from a study of CD8+ T cells in alopecia areata. Study as a whole: Tofacitinib dosing lasted 6 to 18 months, which was then followed by 6 months off drug. Regarding the study as a whole: The study found TCR sharing across patients less clear than in mice, possibly for HLA reasons. It was lesional scalp, especially alopecia totalis/universalis, that showed higher clonality than normal scalp.

Peripheral blood samples and lesional scalp punch biopsies were obtained from alopecia areata patients. The CDR3 runs 14 residues. With 0 bases removed from V and 4 bases from J, the gap between germline ends came to 10 bases. Germline V gene sequence: CDR1 SGDLS, CDR2 YYNGEE. Investigators isolated RNA and reverse transcribed it into cDNA to act as the sequencing template. Profiled with immunoSEQ multiplex PCR; TCRdb holds only in-frame clones, not every one. The sample lists some 180,000 clones, roughly 60% occurring once. The V and J genes are TRBV9 and TRBJ2-5; D is unclear. The sample in question was CD4+ T cells sorted from blood, obtained at week 0. The TCR originated in a human donor with alopecia areata. The CDR3 here is CASSVEFWGETQYF. CDR3 sequence (DNA): TGTGCCAGCAGCGTAGAGTTCTGGGGAGAGACCCAGTACTTC.